This T cell receptor (beta chain) was profiled in a study of shared clonotypes between healthy human individuals. In the study overall: CD4 naive cells filled three plates per donor, CD4 memory three, CD8 naive two and CD8 memory one.

TCRdb's table, derived via immunoSEQ multiplex PCR, lists solely in-frame clones and lacks some. The sample holds approximately 340,000 clones, around 72% seen once. Trimming took off 0 bases at V and 3 bases at J, with 8 bases between the two ends. The V gene's germline CDR1 is SGHAT and CDR2 FQNNGV. The CDR3 extends over 15 amino acids. This receptor was identified in a young man in good health. The sample consisted of memory CD4+ T cells sorted from blood. Subset meaning: CD45RA-negative fraction. The chain links TRBV11-2 to TRBJ2-2; D might be TRBD1 (6 bases). The CDR3 region has the DNA TGTGCCAGCAGCTTAGACCGGACAGACACCGGGGAGCTGTTTTTT. This codes for CASSLDRTDTGELFF. The entire variable domain, with the rest obtained from reference TRBV11-2 and TRBJ2-2, is as follows: EAGVAQSPRYKIIEKRQSVAFWCNPISGHATLYWYQQILGQGPKLLIQFQNNGVVDDSQLPKDRFSAERLKGVDSTLKIQPAKLEDSAVYLCASSLDRTDTGELFFGEGSRLTVL.